The 32 T cell receptor beta chains reported below all come from one sample, sequenced in a study of blood T cell repertoires in COVID-19 (dated by TCRdb to the early 2020s). The library relied on the immunoSEQ multiplex PCR assay. The table was pulled from immuneACCESS by TCRdb, which kept in-frame rearrangements only. Such tables lose some clones; where checked, under half of the loss comes from unresolved V genes, and the rest has no known cause. This sample holds 120,000 to 150,000 clones; 80% to 85% were observed only once. The ten top clones hold roughly 5.7% of the sample. Input material: PBMCs or T cells enriched from blood (not recorded which). The source of these receptors is a woman aged 45-65 years who had been exposed to COVID-19.

This sequence joins TRBV7-2 and TRBJ2-2, with 9 bases fitting TRBD2. V shed 2 bases, J shed 5 bases, and the junction held 3 bases outside the gene matches. CDR3 length: 15 residues. Germline V gene data show CDR1 as SGHTA and CDR2 as FQGNSA. The CDR3 bases are TGTGCCAGCAGCTTAAGGCTAGCGGGAACCGGGGAGCTGTTTTTT. It codes for CASSLRLAGTGELFF.

This clone appeared a single time. The chain has TRBV12-3 or TRBV12-4 and TRBJ2-7; 7 bases are a match to TRBD2. This CDR3 region has 13 residues. Losses at the gene ends were 5 bases for V and 6 bases for J; bases not matched to a gene: 7. This chain's CDR3 is CASSVGPGGEQYF. The CDR3 DNA reads TGTGCCAGCAGTGTGGGGCCGGGGGGCGAGCAGTACTTC.

This chain links TRBV18 with TRBJ1-1, with D possibly being TRBD1 (6 bases). The V gene lost 2 bases and the J gene lost 4 bases, with 14 bases spanning the gap. Germline values: CDR1 KGHSH, CDR2 LQKENI. This CDR3 is 15 amino acids long. Here the CDR3 DNA reads TGTGCCAGCTCACCAGGGGGCAGGGCAGGCACTGAAGCTTTCTTT. This sequence encodes CASSPGGRAGTEAFF.

The V gene is TRBV19, the J gene TRBJ1-5; a weak D match, TRBD1 (5 bases). The CDR3 runs 11 residues. Germline CDR1 LNHDA, CDR2 SQIVND (reference sequence). V gave up 7 bases and J gave up 6 bases, with 7 bases separating them. Here the CDR3 DNA reads TGTGCCAGTATCGGGGGTCAGCCCCAGCATTTT. This encodes CASIGGQPQHF.

The chain combines TRBV20-1 with TRBJ1-2; 9 bases are shared with TRBD1. V was clipped by 3 bases and J by 8 bases; unmatched bases: 7. Germline CDR1 reads DFQATT; CDR2 reads SNEGSKA (reference sequence). CDR3 length: 13 residues. The CDR3 bases are TGCAGTGCTAGTTCCGGGACAGGGTACGGCTACACCTTC. The encoded protein is CSASSGTGYGYTF.

This clone was seen only a few times. The chain employs TRBV10-2 and TRBJ2-1, with D tentatively TRBD1 (5 bases). The germline V gene has CDR1 WSHSY and CDR2 SAAADI. This CDR3 spans 11 amino acids. Trimming took off 7 bases at V and 7 bases at J, with 8 bases between the two ends. The CDR3 loop reads CASTPGNEQFF. For the CDR3, the DNA is TGCGCCAGCACCCCAGGGAATGAGCAGTTCTTC.

The count of this clone is one. V and J are TRBV5-1 and TRBJ2-1; 9 bases are shared with TRBD2. The V segment lost 1 base and the J segment 6 bases; nucleotides outside the gene matches: 8. This CDR3 comprises 16 residues. Germline V gene sequence: CDR1 SGHRS, CDR2 YFSETQ. CDR3 DNA sequence: TGCGCCAGCAGCTTGCTTTCTAGCGGGGCTTTCAATGAGCAGTTCTTC. It specifies CASSLLSSGAFNEQFF.

This clone came up a few times. The chain recombines TRBV6-5 with TRBJ1-2; 7 nucleotides agree with TRBD1. CDR3 length equals 15 residues. The germline V gene has CDR1 MNHEY and CDR2 SVGAGI. V was pared by 11 bases and J by 1 base, with 13 bases of the junction left unmatched. The CDR3 loop reads CAGQRGRSGNYGYTF. CDR3 in DNA: TGTGCCGGACAGAGGGGGCGTTCGGGTAACTATGGCTACACCTTC.

J is TRBJ1-6 and V is TRBV7-9, with 7 bases fitting TRBD1. CDR1 SEHNR and CDR2 FQNEAQ come from the germline V gene (reference sequence). V shed 5 bases, J shed 0 bases, and the junction held 4 bases outside the gene matches. The CDR3 loop spans 16 amino acids. The CDR3 coding sequence is TGTGCCAGCAGCGAGACAGGGAGCTCCTATAATTCACCCCTCCACTTT. Its protein is CASSETGSSYNSPLHF. The whole variable domain, remainder taken from reference TRBV7-9 and TRBJ1-6, is DTGVSQNPRHKITKRGQNVTFRCDPISEHNRLYWYRQTLGQGPEFLTYFQNEAQLEKSRLLSDRFSAERPKGSFSTLEIQRTEQGDSAMYLCASSETGSSYNSPLHFGNGTRLTVT.

The V call is TRBV5-1, the J call TRBJ1-4; 8 bases align to TRBD1. This CDR3 contains 16 residues. J was trimmed by 5 bases and V by 0 bases; bases with no gene match: 6. Germline values: CDR1 SGHRS, CDR2 YFSETQ. The CDR3 loop is CASSLGPTGGNEKLFF. In DNA form, the CDR3 reads TGCGCCAGCAGCTTGGGACCAACAGGGGGAAATGAAAAACTGTTTTTT.

V and J are TRBV18 and TRBJ1-5; TRBD1 aligns across 9 bases. Germline trimming cut 4 bases from V and 7 bases from J; bases unmatched to any gene: 8. The CDR3 is 15 amino acids. The germline gives CDR1 KGHSH, CDR2 LQKENI. CDR3 residues: CASSLTGGFRQPQHF. The CDR3 DNA reads TGTGCCAGCTCACTAACAGGGGGCTTTCGCCAGCCCCAGCATTTT.

This clone was seen a few times. The V gene is TRBV7-8, the J gene TRBJ1-4; tentatively, D is TRBD1 (6 bases). The length of the CDR3 is 16 residues. V shed 3 bases and J shed 0 bases, with 11 bases lying between them. Germline CDR1 is SGHVS and CDR2 is FQNEAQ. CDR3 DNA: TGTGCCAGCAGCTTCGAGGGGGTGCCAACTAATGAAAAACTGTTTTTT. Residues: CASSFEGVPTNEKLFF.

The gene calls are TRBV4-3 and TRBJ2-1, with 7 bases lining up with TRBD1. J was trimmed by 3 bases and V by 0 bases; bases with no gene match: 5. Per the germline V gene, CDR1 is LGHNA and CDR2 is YSLEER. This CDR3 has 16 residues. The DNA of the CDR3 is TGCGCCAGCAGCCAAGATTGGGGACAGAGCTACAATGAGCAGTTCTTC. It specifies CASSQDWGQSYNEQFF.

The chain recombines TRBV30 with TRBJ1-5, with D possibly matching TRBD1 (5 bases). This CDR3 is built from 14 residues. Germline V gives CDR1 GTSNPN, CDR2 SVGIG (reference sequence). The V gene lost 2 bases and the J gene lost 6 bases, with 14 bases spanning the gap. CDR3 sequence: CAWSPPRESQPQHF. CDR3 DNA sequence: TGTGCCTGGAGTCCCCCCAGGGAATCTCAGCCCCAGCATTTT.

The chain couples TRBV29-1 to TRBJ2-7; no reliable D call. The V end lost 5 bases, the J end lost 3 bases, and 5 bases lay between the germline ends. The CDR3 runs 10 residues. The germline V gene has CDR1 SQVTM and CDR2 ANQGSEA. CDR3 residues: CSVNLYEQYF. CDR3 DNA: TGCAGCGTTAATCTCTACGAGCAGTACTTC.

This chain links TRBV12-5 with TRBJ2-5; TRBD1 agrees at 10 bases. V gave up 2 bases and J gave up 1 base; unmatched junction bases: 7. The CDR3 sequence is 17 residues long. Germline V gives CDR1 LGHNT, CDR2 FRNRAP. For the CDR3, the DNA is TGTGCTAGTGGTTTGACCGGGACAGGGGTATTCCAAGAGACCCAGTACTTC. It specifies CASGLTGTGVFQETQYF.

This clone was observed once. The chain joins TRBV27 to TRBJ2-3; TRBD2 matches 14 bases. Germline V lookup: CDR1 MNHEY, CDR2 SMNVEV (reference sequence). Losses at the gene ends were 6 bases for V and 3 bases for J; bases not matched to a gene: 17. The CDR3 extends over 20 amino acids. The CDR3 is CASSPKGLAGESWWTDTQYF. CDR3 nucleotide sequence: TGTGCCAGCAGCCCGAAGGGACTAGCGGGAGAGAGCTGGTGGACAGATACGCAGTATTTT.

The V gene is TRBV4-3, the J gene TRBJ1-1; 8 nucleotides agree with TRBD1. Trimming at V came to 1 base and at J to 4 bases, leaving 8 bases not matched to a gene. Germline V gene data show CDR1 as LGHNA and CDR2 as YSLEER. This CDR3 is 16 amino acids long. CDR3 sequence (DNA): TGCGCCAGCAGCCAAGCAACCAACAGGGGGAGCACTGAAGCTTTCTTT. Encoded protein: CASSQATNRGSTEAFF.

The chain employs TRBV30 and TRBJ1-6; the match to TRBD1 covers 9 bases. The CDR3 sequence is 13 residues long. CDR1 GTSNPN and CDR2 SVGIG come from the germline V gene (reference sequence). J lost 8 bases, V lost 8 bases, and 7 bases had no gene match. The CDR3 protein is CALQDRGDSPLHF. The CDR3 nucleotides are TGTGCCCTCCAGGACAGGGGAGATTCACCCCTCCACTTT.

J is TRBJ2-7 and V is TRBV10-3; 7 bases line up with TRBD1. Germline V gene data show CDR1 as ENHRY and CDR2 as SYGVKD. The CDR3 loop spans 14 amino acids. The junction had 9 bases not matched to a gene; V was cut back by 4 bases and J by 6 bases. The CDR3 here is CAISVVQGQGEQYF. CDR3 DNA sequence: TGTGCCATCAGTGTAGTACAGGGGCAAGGCGAGCAGTACTTC.

V is TRBV11-3 and J is TRBJ2-5; the match to TRBD2 covers 13 bases. This CDR3 spans 18 amino acids. V shed 1 base and J 2 bases; nucleotides not matched to a gene: 7. Germline V gene sequence: CDR1 SGHNT, CDR2 YENEEA. CDR3 amino acids: CASSLGLAGGRRQETQYF. The CDR3 DNA reads TGTGCCAGCAGCTTAGGACTAGCGGGGGGCCGGAGGCAAGAGACCCAGTACTTC.

The V gene is TRBV10-3, the J gene TRBJ2-7; TRBD2 matches 14 bases. The CDR3 contains 15 residues. The trim removed 4 bases at V and 6 bases at J, leaving 5 bases unmatched. CDR1 is ENHRY, CDR2 SYGVKD, per germline. The CDR3, as DNA: TGTGCCATCAGTGCGACTAGCGGGGGGGCAGGCGAGCAGTACTTC. It translates to CAISATSGGAGEQYF.

This rearrangement joins TRBV6-2 or TRBV6-3 to TRBJ2-2; TRBD1 matches at 11 bases. The CDR3 has 16 amino acids. Looked up from germline, CDR1 is MNHEY and CDR2 is SVGEGT. The V gene end was trimmed by 6 bases and the J gene end by 7 bases; junction bases not matched to a gene: 10. CDR3 nucleotides: TGTGCCAGCAGCCCACGGACAGGGGGCTTGGACGGGGAGCTGTTTTTT. It codes for CASSPRTGGLDGELFF.

The V gene is TRBV4-2, the J gene TRBJ1-2; 7 positions match TRBD1. Germline-derived CDR1 and CDR2 are LGHNA and YNFKEQ. This CDR3 has 15 residues. The ends lost 4 bases at V and 4 bases at J; junction bases unmatched: 9. Written as DNA, the CDR3 is TGTGCCAGCAGCCTCGGACAGGCCCCGGTCTATGGCTACACCTTC. Its translation: CASSLGQAPVYGYTF.

The chain is built from TRBV7-9 and TRBJ1-4; TRBD1 agrees at 9 bases. CDR1 and CDR2 (germline): SEHNR, FQNEAQ (reference sequence). Losses at the gene ends were 5 bases for V and 0 bases for J; bases not matched to a gene: 13. CDR3 length equals 19 residues. The CDR3 loop is CASSPGQGKGYATNEKLFF. CDR3 nucleotides: TGTGCCAGCAGCCCCGGACAGGGGAAGGGGTACGCAACTAATGAAAAACTGTTTTTT.

The chain links TRBV5-1 to TRBJ2-3; unclear D gene. V gave up 0 bases and J gave up 7 bases, with 12 bases separating them. CDR1 SGHRS and CDR2 YFSETQ come from the germline V gene. The CDR3 loop spans 14 amino acids. Here the CDR3 reads CASSLGGWQNTQYF. CDR3 in DNA: TGCGCCAGCAGCTTGGGCGGATGGCAAAATACGCAGTATTTT.

The J gene is TRBJ2-1, the V gene TRBV20-1; 10 bases match TRBD2. The germline V gene has CDR1 DFQATT and CDR2 SNEGSKA (reference sequence). The CDR3 covers 15 residues. Trimming took 3 bases from V and 10 from J; bases not matched to a gene: 12. CDR3 sequence: CSASRSSGGLGEQFF. In DNA form, the CDR3 reads TGCAGTGCTAGTAGGAGTAGCGGGGGGTTGGGGGAGCAGTTCTTC.

The genes are TRBV5-8 and TRBJ2-1; 7 bases align to TRBD1. The CDR3 totals 15 residues. Germline-derived CDR1 and CDR2 are SGHTS and YDEGEE. V lost 2 bases, J lost 4 bases, and 6 bases stayed unmatched. Here the CDR3 DNA reads TGTGCCAGCAGCTTAGGGACAGCCCTTTACAATGAGCAGTTCTTC. Translated: CASSLGTALYNEQFF.

The chain combines TRBV4-1 with TRBJ2-3; possibly TRBD1 for D (6 bases). Germline CDR1 MGHRA, CDR2 YSYEKL. The CDR3 extends over 15 amino acids. V shed 3 bases and J shed 5 bases, with 15 bases lying between them. CDR3 bases: TGCGCCAGCAGCCAGCCGGGAAAACAGGGAGATACGCAGTATTTT. Its protein product is CASSQPGKQGDTQYF.

This clone was recorded once. The V gene is TRBV5-1, the J gene TRBJ2-7, with 7 bases matching TRBD2. CDR3 length: 14 amino acids. V shed 1 base, J shed 3 bases, and the junction held 4 bases outside the gene matches. In germline, CDR1 is SGHRS, CDR2 YFSETQ. CDR3 protein: CASSLTWGGYEQYF. In DNA form, the CDR3 reads TGCGCCAGCAGCTTGACGTGGGGGGGCTACGAGCAGTACTTC.

CDR3 sequence: CASSIVSGGLNEQFF. In DNA, the CDR3 is TGTGCCAGTAGTATAGTTTCAGGGGGCCTTAATGAGCAGTTCTTC. The V call is TRBV19, the J call TRBJ2-1; 8 bases match TRBD1. Trimming removed 1 base from V and 7 bases from J; junction bases left unmatched: 6. Germline CDR1 and CDR2: LNHDA and SQIVND (reference sequence). This CDR3 region has 15 residues.

The chain links TRBV7-2 to TRBJ1-4; 11 bases match TRBD1. The junction had 7 bases not matched to a gene; V was cut back by 2 bases and J by 2 bases. This CDR3 has 18 amino acids. CDR1 is SGHTA, CDR2 FQGNSA, per germline. DNA of the CDR3: TGTGCCAGCAGCTTATCGGGGACAGGGGGTACGACTAATGAAAAACTGTTTTTT. Translation: CASSLSGTGGTTNEKLFF.